Here is one TCR beta chain with its context. The data derive from a study of shared clonotypes between healthy human individuals. CDR3 size: 13 residues. Germline CDR1 SGHRS, CDR2 YFSETQ. The protocol was immunoSEQ multiplex PCR, while the TCRdb copy is restricted to in-frame clones and leaves out a portion. The table lists nearly 600,000 clones, roughly 96% of them singletons, with roughly 0.1% in the top ten. CD45RO-negative cells were positively selected for CCR7, leaving out terminally differentiated effector memory CD45RA+ cells. The source is a woman aged 25 to 39 in good health. J is TRBJ2-5 and V is TRBV5-1; 7 bases agree with TRBD2. The J call is uncertain, as TRBJ2-7 better fits the DNA end. Material for sequencing was naive CD8+ T cells sorted from blood. The DNA of the CDR3 is TGCGCCAGCAGCGTTGGGACTACCTACGAGCAGTACTTC. It codes for CASSVGTTYEQYF.